This entry concerns a single TCR beta chain. This entry belongs to a study of identical twins. TCRdb itself ran the 5' RACE reads through MiXCR, one entry per CDR3 protein. The top ten hold about 0.53% of the sample, which has 450,000 or so distinct CDR3 sequences, approximately 15% seen once. Germline CDR1 DFQATT, CDR2 SNEGSKA (reference sequence). Trimming pared 0 bases from V and 0 bases from J, leaving 18 bases between. The CDR3 is 17 amino acids. The data also belong to a second study, concerning yellow fever vaccine responses in identical twins. That publication notes: Twins' vaccine T cell response reportedly gave the appearance of partial convergence and partial personalization.

This TCR was sampled from a young woman in good health. The chain is built from TRBV20-1 and TRBJ2-7; a possible D gene is TRBD1 (5 bases). Sequencing input: CD4+ T cells sorted from blood. The CDR3 is CSARDYVALGASYEQYF. The CDR3 DNA sequence: TGCAGTGCTAGAGATTACGTGGCCCTTGGGGCCTCCTACGAGCAGTACTTC.